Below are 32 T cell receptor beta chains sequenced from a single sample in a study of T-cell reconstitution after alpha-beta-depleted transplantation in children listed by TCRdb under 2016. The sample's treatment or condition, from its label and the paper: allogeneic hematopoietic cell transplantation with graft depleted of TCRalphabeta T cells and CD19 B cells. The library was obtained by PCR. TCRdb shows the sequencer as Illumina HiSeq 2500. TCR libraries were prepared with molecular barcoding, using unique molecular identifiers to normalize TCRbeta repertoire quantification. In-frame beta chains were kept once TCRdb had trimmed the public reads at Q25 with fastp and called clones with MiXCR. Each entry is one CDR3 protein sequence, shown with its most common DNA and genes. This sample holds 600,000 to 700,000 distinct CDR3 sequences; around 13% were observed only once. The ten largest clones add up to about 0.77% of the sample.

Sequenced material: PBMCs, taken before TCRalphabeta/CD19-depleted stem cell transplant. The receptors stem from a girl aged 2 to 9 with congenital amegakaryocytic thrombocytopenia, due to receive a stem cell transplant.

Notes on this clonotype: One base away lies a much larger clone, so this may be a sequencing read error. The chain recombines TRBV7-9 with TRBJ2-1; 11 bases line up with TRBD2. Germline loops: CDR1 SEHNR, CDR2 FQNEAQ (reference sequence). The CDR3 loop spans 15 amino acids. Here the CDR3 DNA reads TGTGCCAGAAGCTTACTAGCGGGAGTCGTTAGTGAGCAGTTCTTC. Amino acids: CARSLLAGVVSEQFF.

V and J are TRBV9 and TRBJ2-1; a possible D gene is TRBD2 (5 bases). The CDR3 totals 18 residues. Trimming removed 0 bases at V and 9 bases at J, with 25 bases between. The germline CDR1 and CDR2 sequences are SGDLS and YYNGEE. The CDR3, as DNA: TGTGCCAGCAGCGTAGATATGGCTAGCCGAAGGGTAGAGGTTGAGCAGTTCTTC. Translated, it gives CASSVDMASRRVEVEQFF.

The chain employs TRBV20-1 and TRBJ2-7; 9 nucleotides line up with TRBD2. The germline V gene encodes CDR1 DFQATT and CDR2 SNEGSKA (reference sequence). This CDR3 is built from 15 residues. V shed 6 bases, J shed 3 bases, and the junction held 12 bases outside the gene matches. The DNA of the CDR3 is TGCAGTGCCCCCCGTGGAGCGGGAGGAAACTACGAGCAGTACTTC. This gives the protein CSAPRGAGGNYEQYF.

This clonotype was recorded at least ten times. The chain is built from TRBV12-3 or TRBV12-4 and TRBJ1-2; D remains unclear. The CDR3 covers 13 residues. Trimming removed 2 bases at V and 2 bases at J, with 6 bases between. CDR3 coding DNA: TGTGCCAGCAGTTTAAAGTTCAACTATGGCTACACCTTC. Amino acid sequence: CASSLKFNYGYTF.

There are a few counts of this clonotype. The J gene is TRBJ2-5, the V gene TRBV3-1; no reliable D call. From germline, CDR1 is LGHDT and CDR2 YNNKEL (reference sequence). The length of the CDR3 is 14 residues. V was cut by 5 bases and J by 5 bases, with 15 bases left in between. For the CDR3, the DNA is TGTGCCAGCAGCAAGACCTTCGTGGAGGAGACCCAGTACTTC. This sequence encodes CASSKTFVEETQYF.

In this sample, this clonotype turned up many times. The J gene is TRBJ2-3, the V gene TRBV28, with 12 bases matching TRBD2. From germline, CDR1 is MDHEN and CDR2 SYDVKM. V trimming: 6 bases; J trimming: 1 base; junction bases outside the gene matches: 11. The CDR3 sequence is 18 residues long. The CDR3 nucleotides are TGTGCCAGCAGGGAGACTAGCGGGAGTCCTTTAGGCACAGATACGCAGTATTTT. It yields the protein CASRETSGSPLGTDTQYF.

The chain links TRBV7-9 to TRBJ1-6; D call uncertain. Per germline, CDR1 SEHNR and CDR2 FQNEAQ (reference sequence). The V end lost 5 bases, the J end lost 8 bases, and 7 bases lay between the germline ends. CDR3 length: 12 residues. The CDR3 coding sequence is TGTGCCAGCAGCGCTTGGGATTCACCCCTCCACTTT. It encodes CASSAWDSPLHF.

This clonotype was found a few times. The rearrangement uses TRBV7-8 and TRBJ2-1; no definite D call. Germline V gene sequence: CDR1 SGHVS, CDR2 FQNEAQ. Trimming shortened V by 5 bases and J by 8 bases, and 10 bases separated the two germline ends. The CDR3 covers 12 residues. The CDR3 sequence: CASSLQYDEQFF. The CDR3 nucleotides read TGTGCCAGCAGCCTCCAGTACGATGAGCAGTTCTTC.

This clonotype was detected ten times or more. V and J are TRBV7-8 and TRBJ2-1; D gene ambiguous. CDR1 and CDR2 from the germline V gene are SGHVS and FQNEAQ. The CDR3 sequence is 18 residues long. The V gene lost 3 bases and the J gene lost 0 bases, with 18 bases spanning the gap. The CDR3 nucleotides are TGTGCCAGCAGCTTCTTTTCAATATCTCTCCCCTCCTACAATGAGCAGTTCTTC. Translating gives CASSFFSISLPSYNEQFF.

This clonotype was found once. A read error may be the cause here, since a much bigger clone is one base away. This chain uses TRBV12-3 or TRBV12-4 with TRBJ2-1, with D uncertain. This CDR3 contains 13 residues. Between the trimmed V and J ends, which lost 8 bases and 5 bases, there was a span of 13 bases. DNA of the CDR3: TGTGCCAGCTTAGGCGTTATAAACAATGAGCAGTTCTTC. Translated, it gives CASLGVINNEQFF.

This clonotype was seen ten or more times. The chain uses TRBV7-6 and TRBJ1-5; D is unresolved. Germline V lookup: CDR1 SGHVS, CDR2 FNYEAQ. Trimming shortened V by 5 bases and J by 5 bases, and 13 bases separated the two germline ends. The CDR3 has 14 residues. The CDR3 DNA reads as TGTGCCAGCAGCCCATCAACTGGGGATCAGCCCCAGCATTTT. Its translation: CASSPSTGDQPQHF.

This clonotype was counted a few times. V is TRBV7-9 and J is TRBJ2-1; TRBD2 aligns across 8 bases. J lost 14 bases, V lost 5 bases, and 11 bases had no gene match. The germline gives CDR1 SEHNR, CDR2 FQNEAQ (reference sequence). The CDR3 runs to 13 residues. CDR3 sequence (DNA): TGTGCCAGCAGCCCTGTGGCCGGGACTAGTAAGTTCTTC. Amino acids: CASSPVAGTSKFF.

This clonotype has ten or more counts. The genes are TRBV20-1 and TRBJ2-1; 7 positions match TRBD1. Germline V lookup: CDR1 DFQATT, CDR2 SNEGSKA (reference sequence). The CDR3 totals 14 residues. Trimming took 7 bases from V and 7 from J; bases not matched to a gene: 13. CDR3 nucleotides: TGCAGTGTTTATCGGACAGGCTCCTGGAATGAGCAGTTCTTC. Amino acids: CSVYRTGSWNEQFF.

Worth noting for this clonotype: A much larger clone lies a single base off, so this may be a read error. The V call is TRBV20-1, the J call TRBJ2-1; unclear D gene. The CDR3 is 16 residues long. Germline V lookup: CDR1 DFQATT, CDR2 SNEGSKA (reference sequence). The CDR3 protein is CSAQAVTPHGPIEPFF. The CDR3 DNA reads TGCAGTGCCCAAGCCGTCACTCCCCACGGACCAATTGAGCCGTTCTTC.

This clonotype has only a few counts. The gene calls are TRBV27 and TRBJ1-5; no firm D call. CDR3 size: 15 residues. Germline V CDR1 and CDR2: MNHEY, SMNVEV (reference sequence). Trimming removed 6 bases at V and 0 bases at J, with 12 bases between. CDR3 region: CASRGLQNSNQPQHF. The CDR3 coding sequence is TGTGCCAGCAGGGGGTTACAGAATAGCAATCAGCCCCAGCATTTT.

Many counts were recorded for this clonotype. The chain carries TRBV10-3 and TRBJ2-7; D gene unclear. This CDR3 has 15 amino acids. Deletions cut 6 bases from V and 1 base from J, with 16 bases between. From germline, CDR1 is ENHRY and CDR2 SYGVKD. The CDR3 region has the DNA TGTGCCATCAGCGGCCAAAGTCTAGATTCCTACGAGCAGTACTTC. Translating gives CAISGQSLDSYEQYF.

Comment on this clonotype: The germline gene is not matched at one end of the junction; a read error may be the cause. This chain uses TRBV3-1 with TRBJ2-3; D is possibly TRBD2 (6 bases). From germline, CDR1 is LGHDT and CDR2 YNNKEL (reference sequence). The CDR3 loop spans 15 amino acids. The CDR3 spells CASSRGTWGTDTQSF. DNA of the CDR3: TGTGCCAGCAGCCGCGGGACTTGGGGCACAGATACGCAGTCTTTT.

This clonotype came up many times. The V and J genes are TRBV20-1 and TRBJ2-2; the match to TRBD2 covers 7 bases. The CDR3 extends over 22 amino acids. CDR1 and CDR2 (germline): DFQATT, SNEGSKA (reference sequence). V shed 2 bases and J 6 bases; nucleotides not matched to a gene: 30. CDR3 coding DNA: TGCAGTGCTAGACCCGCGGGAGCTCACGGAAAGACTACACACGCGGTCCCCGGGGAGCTGTTTTTT. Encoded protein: CSARPAGAHGKTTHAVPGELFF.

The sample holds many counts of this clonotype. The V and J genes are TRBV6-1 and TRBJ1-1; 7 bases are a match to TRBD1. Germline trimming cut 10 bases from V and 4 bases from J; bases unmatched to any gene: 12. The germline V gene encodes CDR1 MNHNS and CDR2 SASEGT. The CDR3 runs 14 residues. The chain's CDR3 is CATRPQGQSTEAFF. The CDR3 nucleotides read TGTGCCACGCGACCTCAGGGACAGAGCACTGAAGCTTTCTTT.

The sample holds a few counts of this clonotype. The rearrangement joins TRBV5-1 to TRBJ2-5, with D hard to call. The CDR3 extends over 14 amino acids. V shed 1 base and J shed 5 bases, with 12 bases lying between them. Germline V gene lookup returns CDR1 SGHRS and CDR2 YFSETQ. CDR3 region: CASSLFAVGETQYF. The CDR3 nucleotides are TGCGCCAGCAGCTTGTTCGCGGTAGGGGAGACCCAGTACTTC.

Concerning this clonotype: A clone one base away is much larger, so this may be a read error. The CDR3 loop is CSVTGSGSNVLTF. Here the CDR3 DNA reads TGCAGCGTTACCGGCTCTGGGTCCAACGTCCTGACTTTC. The rearrangement links TRBV29-1 to TRBJ2-6; no definite D call. The CDR3 is 13 amino acids. Germline values: CDR1 SQVTM, CDR2 ANQGSEA.

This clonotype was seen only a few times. Here the CDR3 reads CASSLLLADTQYF. Written as DNA, the CDR3 is TGTGCCAGCAGTTTACTCCTCGCAGATACGCAGTATTTT. The chain links TRBV27 to TRBJ2-3; D remains unclear. With 2 bases removed from V and 4 bases from J, the gap between germline ends came to 7 bases. Germline V gives CDR1 MNHEY, CDR2 SMNVEV (reference sequence). This CDR3 region has 13 residues.

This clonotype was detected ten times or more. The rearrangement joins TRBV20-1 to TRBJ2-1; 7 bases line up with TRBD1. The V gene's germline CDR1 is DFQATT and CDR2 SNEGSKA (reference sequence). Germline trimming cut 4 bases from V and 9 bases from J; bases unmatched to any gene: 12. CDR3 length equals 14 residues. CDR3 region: CSATSRQGFVEQFF. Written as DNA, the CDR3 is TGCAGTGCTACCTCCCGACAGGGTTTTGTTGAGCAGTTCTTC.

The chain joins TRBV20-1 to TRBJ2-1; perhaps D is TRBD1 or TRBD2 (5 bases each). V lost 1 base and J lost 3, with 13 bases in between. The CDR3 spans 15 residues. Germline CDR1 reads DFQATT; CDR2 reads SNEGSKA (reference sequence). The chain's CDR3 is CSARVLGTSYNEQFF. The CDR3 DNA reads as TGCAGTGCTAGAGTCTTAGGGACCAGCTACAATGAGCAGTTCTTC.

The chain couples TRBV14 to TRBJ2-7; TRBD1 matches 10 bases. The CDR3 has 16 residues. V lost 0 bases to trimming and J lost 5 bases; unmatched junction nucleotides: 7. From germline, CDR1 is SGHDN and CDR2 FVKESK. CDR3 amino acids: CASSQDPGQGLNEQYF. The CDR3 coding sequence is TGTGCCAGCAGCCAAGATCCGGGACAGGGGTTGAACGAGCAGTACTTC.

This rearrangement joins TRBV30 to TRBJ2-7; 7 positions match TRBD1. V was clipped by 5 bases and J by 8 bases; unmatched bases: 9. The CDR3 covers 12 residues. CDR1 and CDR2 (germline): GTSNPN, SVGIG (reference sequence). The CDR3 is CAWLHTGEKQYF. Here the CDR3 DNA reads TGTGCCTGGTTACATACAGGGGAGAAGCAGTACTTC.

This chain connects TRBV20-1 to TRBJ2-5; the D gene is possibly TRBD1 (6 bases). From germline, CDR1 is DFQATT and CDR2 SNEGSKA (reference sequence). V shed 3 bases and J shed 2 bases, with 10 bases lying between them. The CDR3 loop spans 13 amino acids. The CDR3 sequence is CSASWTAQETQYF. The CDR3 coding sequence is TGCAGTGCTAGCTGGACAGCGCAAGAGACCCAGTACTTC.

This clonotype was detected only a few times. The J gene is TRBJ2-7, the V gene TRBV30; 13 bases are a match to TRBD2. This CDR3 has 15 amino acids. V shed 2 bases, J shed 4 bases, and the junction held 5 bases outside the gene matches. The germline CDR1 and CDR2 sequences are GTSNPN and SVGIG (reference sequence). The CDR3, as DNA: TGTGCCTGGAGTCCGGGACTAGCGGGGTTGTACGAGCAGTACTTC. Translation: CAWSPGLAGLYEQYF.

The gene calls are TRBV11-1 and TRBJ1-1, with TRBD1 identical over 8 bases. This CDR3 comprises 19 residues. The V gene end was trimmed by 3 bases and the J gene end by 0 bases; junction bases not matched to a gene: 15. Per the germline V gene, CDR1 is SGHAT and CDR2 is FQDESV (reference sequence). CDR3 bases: TGTGCCAGCAGCTTTTTAACCGGGACAGGACGAGGGATGAACACTGAAGCTTTCTTT. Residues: CASSFLTGTGRGMNTEAFF. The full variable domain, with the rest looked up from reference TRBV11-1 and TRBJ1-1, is EAEVAQSPRYKITEKSQAVAFWCDPISGHATLYWYRQILGQGPELLVQFQDESVVDDSQLPKDRFSAERLKGVDSTLKIQPAELGDSAMYLCASSFLTGTGRGMNTEAFFGQGTRLTVV.

The CDR3 DNA reads as TGCAGCGTTGCGTCGGCAGGCGCAAATCAGCCCCAGCATTTT. Translated: CSVASAGANQPQHF. The chain links TRBV29-1 to TRBJ1-5; D uncertain. Between the trimmed V and J ends, which lost 4 bases and 4 bases, there was a span of 14 bases. CDR1 and CDR2 from the germline V gene are SQVTM and ANQGSEA. This CDR3 is 14 amino acids long. Together with reference TRBV29-1 and TRBJ1-5, the CDR3 gives the full variable domain: SAVISQKPSRDICQRGTSLTIQCQVDSQVTMMFWYRQQPGQSLTLIATANQGSEATYESGFVIDKFPISRPNLTFSTLTVSNMSPEDSSIYLCSVASAGANQPQHFGDGTRLSIL.

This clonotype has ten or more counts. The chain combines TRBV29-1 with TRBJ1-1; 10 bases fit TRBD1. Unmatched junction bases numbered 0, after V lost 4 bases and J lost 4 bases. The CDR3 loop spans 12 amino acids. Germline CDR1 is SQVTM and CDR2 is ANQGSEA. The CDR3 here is CSVGTGGTEAFF. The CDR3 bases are TGCAGCGTTGGGACAGGGGGCACTGAAGCTTTCTTT.

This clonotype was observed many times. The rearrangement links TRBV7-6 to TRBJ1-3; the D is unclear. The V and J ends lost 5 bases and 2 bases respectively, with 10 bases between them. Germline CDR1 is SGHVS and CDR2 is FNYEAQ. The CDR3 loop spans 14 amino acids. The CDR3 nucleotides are TGTGCCAGCAGCAGCGGGCCGACTGGAAACACCATATATTTT. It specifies CASSSGPTGNTIYF.